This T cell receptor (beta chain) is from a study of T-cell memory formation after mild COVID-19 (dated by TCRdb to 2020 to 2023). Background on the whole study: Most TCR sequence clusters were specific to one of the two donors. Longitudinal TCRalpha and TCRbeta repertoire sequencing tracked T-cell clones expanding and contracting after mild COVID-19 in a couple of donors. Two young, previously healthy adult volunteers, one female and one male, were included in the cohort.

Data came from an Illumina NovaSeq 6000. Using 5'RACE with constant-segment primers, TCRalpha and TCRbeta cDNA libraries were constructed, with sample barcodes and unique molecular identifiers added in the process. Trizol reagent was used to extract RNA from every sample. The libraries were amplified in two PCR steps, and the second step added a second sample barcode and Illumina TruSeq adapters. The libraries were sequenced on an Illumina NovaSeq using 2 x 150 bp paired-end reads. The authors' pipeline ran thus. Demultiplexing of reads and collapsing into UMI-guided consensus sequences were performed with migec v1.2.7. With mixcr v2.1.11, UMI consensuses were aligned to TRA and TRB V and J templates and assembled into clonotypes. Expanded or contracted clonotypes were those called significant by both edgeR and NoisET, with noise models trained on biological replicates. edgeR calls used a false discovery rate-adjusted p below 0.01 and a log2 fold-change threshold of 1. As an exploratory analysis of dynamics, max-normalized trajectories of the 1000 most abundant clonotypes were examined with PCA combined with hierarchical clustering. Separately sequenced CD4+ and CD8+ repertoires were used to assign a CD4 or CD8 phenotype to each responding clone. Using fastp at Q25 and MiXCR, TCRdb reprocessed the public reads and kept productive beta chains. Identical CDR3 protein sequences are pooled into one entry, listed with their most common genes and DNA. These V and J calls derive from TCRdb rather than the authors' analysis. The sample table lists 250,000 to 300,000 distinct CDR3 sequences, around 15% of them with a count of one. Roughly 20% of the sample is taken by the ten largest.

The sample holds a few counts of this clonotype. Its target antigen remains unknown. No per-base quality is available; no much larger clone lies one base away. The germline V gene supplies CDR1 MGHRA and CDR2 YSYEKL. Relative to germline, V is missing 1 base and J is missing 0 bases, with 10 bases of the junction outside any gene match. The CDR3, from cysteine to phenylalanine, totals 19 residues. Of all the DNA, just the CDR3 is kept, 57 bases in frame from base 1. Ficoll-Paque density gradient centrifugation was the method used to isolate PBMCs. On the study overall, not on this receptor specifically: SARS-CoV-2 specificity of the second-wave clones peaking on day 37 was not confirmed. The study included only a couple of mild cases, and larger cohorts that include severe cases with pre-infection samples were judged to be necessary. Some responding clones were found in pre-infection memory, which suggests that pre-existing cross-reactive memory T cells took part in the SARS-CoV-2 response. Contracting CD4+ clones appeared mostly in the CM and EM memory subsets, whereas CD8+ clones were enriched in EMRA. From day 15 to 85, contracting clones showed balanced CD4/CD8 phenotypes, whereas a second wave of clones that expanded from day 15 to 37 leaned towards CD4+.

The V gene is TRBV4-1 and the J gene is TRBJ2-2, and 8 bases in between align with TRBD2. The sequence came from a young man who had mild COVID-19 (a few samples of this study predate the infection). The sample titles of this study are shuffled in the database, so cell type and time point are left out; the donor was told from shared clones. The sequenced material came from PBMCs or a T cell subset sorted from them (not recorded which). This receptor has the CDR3 CASSQGALGRGANTGELFF. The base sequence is TGCGCCAGCAGCCAAGGGGCTCTTGGGCGGGGGGCGAACACCGGGGAGCTGTTTTTT.